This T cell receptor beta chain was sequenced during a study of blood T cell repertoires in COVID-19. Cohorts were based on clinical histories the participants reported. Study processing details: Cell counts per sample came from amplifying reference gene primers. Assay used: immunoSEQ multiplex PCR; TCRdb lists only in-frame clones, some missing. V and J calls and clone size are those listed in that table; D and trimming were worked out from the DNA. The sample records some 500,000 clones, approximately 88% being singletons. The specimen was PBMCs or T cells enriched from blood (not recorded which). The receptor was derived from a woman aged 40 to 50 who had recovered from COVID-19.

The DNA for the CDR3 is TGTGCCAGCAGTGGTAAGGGACATTTGGGAGAAAAACTGTTTTTT. Translated, it gives CASSGKGHLGEKLFF. V gene TRBV27 combines with J gene TRBJ1-4, with TRBD1 as a possible D gene (6 bases). The CDR3 is made up of 15 amino acids. V lost 5 bases to trimming and J lost 8 bases, with 18 bases between them. CDR1 is MNHEY, CDR2 SMNVEV, per germline (reference sequence).